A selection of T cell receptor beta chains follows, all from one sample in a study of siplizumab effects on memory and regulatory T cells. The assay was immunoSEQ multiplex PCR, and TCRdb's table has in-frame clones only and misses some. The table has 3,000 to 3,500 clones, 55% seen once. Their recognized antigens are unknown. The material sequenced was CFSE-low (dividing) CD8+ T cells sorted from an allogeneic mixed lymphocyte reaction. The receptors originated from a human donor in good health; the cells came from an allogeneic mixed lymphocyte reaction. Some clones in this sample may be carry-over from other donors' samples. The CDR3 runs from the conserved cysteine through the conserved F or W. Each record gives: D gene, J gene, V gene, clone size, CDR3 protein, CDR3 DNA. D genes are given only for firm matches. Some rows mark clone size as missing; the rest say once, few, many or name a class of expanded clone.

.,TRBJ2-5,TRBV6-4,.,CASRTRVWQETQYF,TGTGCCAGCAGAACCAGGGTCTGGCAAGAGACCCAGTACTTC
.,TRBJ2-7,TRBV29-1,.,CSVEVSATYEQYF,TGCAGCGTTGAAGTCAGTGCCACCTACGAGCAGTACTTC
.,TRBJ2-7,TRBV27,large,CASHGRYEQYF,TGTGCCAGCCATGGCAGATACGAGCAGTACTTC
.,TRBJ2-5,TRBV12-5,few,CASGQGVGETQYF,TGTGCTAGTGGTCAAGGGGTAGGAGAGACCCAGTACTTC
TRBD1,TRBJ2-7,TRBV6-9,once,CASSDGTGAYEQYF,TGTGCCAGCAGTGACGGGACAGGGGCCTACGAGCAGTACTTC
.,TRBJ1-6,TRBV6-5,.,CASREGSYNSPLHF,TGTGCCAGCAGAGAGGGGTCCTATAATTCACCCCTCCACTTT
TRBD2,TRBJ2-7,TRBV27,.,CASSPISAGGPSYEQYF,TGTGCCAGCAGTCCCATTTCAGCGGGGGGCCCTTCCTACGAGCAGTACTTC
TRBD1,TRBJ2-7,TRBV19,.,CASSMGTGSYEQYF,TGTGCCAGTAGTATGGGGACAGGGAGCTACGAGCAGTACTTC
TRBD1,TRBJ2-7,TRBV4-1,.,CASSRVDREYEQYF,TGCGCCAGCAGCCGAGTGGACAGGGAGTACGAGCAGTACTTC
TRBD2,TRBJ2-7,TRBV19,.,CASSIASGAYEQYF,TGTGCCAGTAGTATAGCTAGCGGGGCCTACGAGCAGTACTTC
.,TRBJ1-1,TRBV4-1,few,CASSPWETTDTEAFF,TGCGCCAGCAGCCCGTGGGAGACAACCGACACTGAAGCTTTCTTT
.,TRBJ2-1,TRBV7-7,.,CASSLKDSSYNEQFF,TGTGCTAGCAGCTTAAAGGACTCCTCCTACAATGAGCAGTTCTTC
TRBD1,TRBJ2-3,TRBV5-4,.,CASSFVTGGDTQYF,TGTGCCAGCAGCTTTGTTACAGGGGGAGATACGCAGTATTTT
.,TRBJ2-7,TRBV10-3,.,CAISEEGNTYEQYF,TGTGCCATCAGTGAGGAGGGGAATACCTACGAGCAGTACTTC
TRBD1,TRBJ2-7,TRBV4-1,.,CASSVRQGASLSYEQYF,TGCGCCAGCAGCGTTCGACAGGGGGCTAGTCTCTCCTACGAGCAGTACTTC
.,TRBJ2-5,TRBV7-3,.,CASSGPPIQETQYF,TGTGCCAGCAGCGGTCCTCCCATACAAGAGACCCAGTACTTC
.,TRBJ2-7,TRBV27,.,CASSLRLYYEQYF,TGTGCCAGCAGTTTGAGACTCTACTACGAGCAGTACTTC
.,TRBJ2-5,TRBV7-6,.,CASSLAFVLGNQETQYF,TGTGCCAGCAGCTTAGCGTTTGTGTTGGGCAACCAAGAGACCCAGTACTTC
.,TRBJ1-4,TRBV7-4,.,CASSLDRSNEKLFF,TGTGCCAGCAGCTTAGACAGATCTAATGAAAAACTGTTTTTT
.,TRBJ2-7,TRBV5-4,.,CASRQLRTLPYEQYF,TGTGCCAGCAGGCAACTACGGACGTTACCCTACGAGCAGTACTTC
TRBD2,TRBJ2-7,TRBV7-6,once,CASSLIGGGPYEQYF,TGTGCCAGCAGCTTAATCGGGGGAGGGCCCTACGAGCAGTACTTC
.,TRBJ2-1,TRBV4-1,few,CASSQVREQFF,TGCGCCAGCAGCCAAGTCCGGGAGCAGTTCTTC
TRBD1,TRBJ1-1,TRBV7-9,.,CASSADRGERWTEAFF,TGTGCCAGCAGCGCTGACAGGGGTGAGAGGTGGACTGAAGCTTTCTTT
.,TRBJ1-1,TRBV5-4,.,CASSLGAGTEAFF,TGTGCCAGCAGCTTGGGGGCGGGCACTGAAGCTTTCTTT
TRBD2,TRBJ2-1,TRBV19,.,CASSIDLAGLNNEQFF,TGTGCCAGTAGTATAGATTTAGCGGGGTTAAACAATGAGCAGTTCTTC
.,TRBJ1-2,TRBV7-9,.,CASSPALGRSMGYTF,TGTGCCAGCAGCCCGGCCTTGGGACGGTCTATGGGCTACACCTTC
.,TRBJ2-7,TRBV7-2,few,CASSFGTAGYEQYF,TGTGCCAGCAGCTTCGGGACAGCGGGGTACGAGCAGTACTTC
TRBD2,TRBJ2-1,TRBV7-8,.,CASSSKRTSGRIEQFF,TGTGCCAGCAGCTCCAAAAGGACTAGCGGGAGAATTGAGCAGTTCTTC
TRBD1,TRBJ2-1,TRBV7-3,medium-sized,CASSLGQGVFF,TGTGCCAGCAGCTTGGGACAGGGGGTGTTCTTC
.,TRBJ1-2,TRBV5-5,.,CASSLPWTAYGYTF,TGTGCCAGCAGCTTGCCCTGGACAGCGTATGGCTACACCTTC
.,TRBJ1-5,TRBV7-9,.,CASSPPGVGNQPQHF,TGTGCCAGCAGCCCACCCGGCGTGGGCAATCAGCCCCAGCATTTT
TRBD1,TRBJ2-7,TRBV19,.,CASSPGTGGYEQYF,TGTGCCAGTAGTCCCGGGACAGGGGGCTACGAGCAGTACTTC
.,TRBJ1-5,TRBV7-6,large,CASSLGEGQPQHF,TGTGCCAGCAGCTTAGGGGAGGGTCAGCCCCAGCATTTT
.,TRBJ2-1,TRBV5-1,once,CASSLYVGSYNEQFF,TGCGCCAGCAGCCTGTACGTTGGCTCCTACAATGAGCAGTTCTTC
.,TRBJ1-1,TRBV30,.,CAWNLGNTEAFF,TGTGCCTGGAACTTGGGGAACACTGAAGCTTTCTTT
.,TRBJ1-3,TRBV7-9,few,CASSLVPGTPGRSGNTIYF,TGTGCCAGCAGCTTAGTCCCCGGGACTCCAGGGCGCTCTGGAAACACCATATATTTT
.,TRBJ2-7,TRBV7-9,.,CASSHPGHEQYF,TGTGCCAGCAGTCATCCGGGCCACGAGCAGTACTTC
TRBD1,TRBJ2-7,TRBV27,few,CASSLSGQGTYEQYF,TGTGCCAGCAGTTTATCGGGACAGGGGACCTACGAGCAGTACTTC
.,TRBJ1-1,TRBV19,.,CASRMGTEAFF,TGTGCCAGTAGGATGGGCACTGAAGCTTTCTTT
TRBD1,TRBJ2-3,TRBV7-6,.,CASSRGTGPYNTQYF,TGTGCCAGCAGCCGAGGGACAGGCCCATATAATACGCAGTATTTT
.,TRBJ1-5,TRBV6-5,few,CASSYSFGQPQHF,TGTGCCAGCAGTTACAGTTTTGGGCAGCCCCAGCATTTT
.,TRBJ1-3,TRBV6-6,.,CASSYGASGNTIYF,TGTGCCAGCAGTTACGGCGCATCGGGAAACACCATATATTTT
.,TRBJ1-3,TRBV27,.,CASGSGNTIYF,TGTGCCAGCGGCTCTGGAAACACCATATATTTT
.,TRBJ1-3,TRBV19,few,CASSILGGRGNTIYF,TGTGCCAGTAGTATTTTGGGGGGTCGTGGAAACACCATATATTTT
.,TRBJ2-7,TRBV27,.,CASSVPPYEQYF,TGTGCCAGCAGTGTCCCCCCCTACGAGCAGTACTTC
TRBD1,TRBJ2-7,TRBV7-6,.,CASSSGTDEQYF,TGTGCCAGCAGCTCGGGGACAGACGAGCAGTACTTC
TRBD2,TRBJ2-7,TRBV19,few,CASSITSGYYEQYF,TGTGCCAGTAGTATCACTAGCGGCTACTACGAGCAGTACTTC
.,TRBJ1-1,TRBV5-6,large,CASSLLPAAAFF,TGTGCCAGCAGCTTGTTGCCGGCCGCGGCTTTCTTT
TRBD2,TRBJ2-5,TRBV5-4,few,CASSYLAGSQETQYF,TGTGCCAGCAGCTATCTAGCGGGATCCCAAGAGACCCAGTACTTC
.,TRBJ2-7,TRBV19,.,CASSLGTGAYEQYF,TGTGCCAGTAGTTTAGGGACGGGAGCCTACGAGCAGTACTTC
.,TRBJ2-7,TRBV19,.,CASSIFPGPYEQYF,TGTGCCAGTAGTATATTCCCAGGACCCTACGAGCAGTACTTC
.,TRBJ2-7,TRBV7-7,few,CASSLNKGDEQYF,TGTGCTAGCAGCTTAAACAAGGGGGACGAGCAGTACTTC
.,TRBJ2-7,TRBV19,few,CASSITASYEQYF,TGTGCCAGTAGTATAACAGCCTCCTACGAGCAGTACTTC
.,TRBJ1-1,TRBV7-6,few,CASSLTGNTEAFF,TGTGCCAGCAGCCTCACAGGGAACACTGAAGCTTTCTTT
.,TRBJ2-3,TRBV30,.,CAWSVDSYTDTQYF,TGTGCCTGGAGTGTGGACTCTTACACAGATACGCAGTATTTT